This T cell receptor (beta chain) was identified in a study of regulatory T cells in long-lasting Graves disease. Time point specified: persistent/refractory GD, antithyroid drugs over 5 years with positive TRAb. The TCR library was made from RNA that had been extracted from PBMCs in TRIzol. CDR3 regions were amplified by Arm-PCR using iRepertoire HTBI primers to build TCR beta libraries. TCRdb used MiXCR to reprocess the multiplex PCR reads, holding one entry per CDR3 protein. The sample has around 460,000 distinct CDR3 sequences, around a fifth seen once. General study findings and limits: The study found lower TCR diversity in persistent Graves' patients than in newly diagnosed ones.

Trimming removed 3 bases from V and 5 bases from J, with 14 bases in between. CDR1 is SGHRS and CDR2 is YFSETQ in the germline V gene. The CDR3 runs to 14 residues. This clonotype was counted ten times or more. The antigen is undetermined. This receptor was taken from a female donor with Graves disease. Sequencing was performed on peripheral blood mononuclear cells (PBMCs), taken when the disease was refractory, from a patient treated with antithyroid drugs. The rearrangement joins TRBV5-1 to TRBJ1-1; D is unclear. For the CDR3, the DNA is TGCGCCAGCAGCTGGGAGGGCGCGGGAACTGAAGCTTTCTTT. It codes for CASSWEGAGTEAFF.